This TCR beta chain was recovered during a study of CD4 T cells in relation to SARS-CoV-2 and coronaviruses. The CDR3 length is 15 residues. V was shortened by 5 bases and J by 0 bases, with 11 bases between the two germline ends. CDR1 and CDR2 (germline): LNHDA, SQIVND (reference sequence). The method was immunoSEQ multiplex PCR; TCRdb's version includes in-frame clones alone and lacks a portion of them. Of roughly 63,000 clones in the sample, approximately 94% were seen once. CD4+ T cells from unexposed donors were obtained before the COVID-19 pandemic (2011-2018). The receptor comes from a human donor in good health. The sequenced sample consisted of naive CD4+ T cells from PBMCs. Subset defined: naive CD4+ T cells isolated by negative enrichment. The chain couples TRBV19 to TRBJ2-1; D gene ambiguous. CDR3: CASSRAASSYNEQFF. DNA for the CDR3: TGTGCCAGTAGTCGTGCGGCAAGCTCCTACAATGAGCAGTTCTTC.